The rows below give T cell receptor beta chains drawn from one sample of a study of T cells in localized non-small cell lung cancer. Sequencing was performed with immunoSEQ multiplex PCR; in TCRdb, only in-frame clones are kept and a portion is missing. The profile shows about 5,400 clones, 85% of them singletons. The sequencing here drew on PBMCs, taken before any cancer treatment. The receptors derive from a woman aged 35 to 70 with stage II lung adenocarcinoma. The CDR3 runs from the conserved cysteine through the conserved F or W.

TRBJ2-7	TRBV28	CASSLFADFYEQYF
TRBJ2-5	TRBV9	CASSVAGQETQYF
TRBJ1-2	TRBV6-1	CASTQGHGYTF
TRBJ1-6	TRBV6-5	CASSPQGVASPLHF
TRBJ1-1	TRBV29-1	CSTSGGDTEAFF
TRBJ2-4	TRBV4-3	CASSQESGINDGIQYF
TRBJ2-7	TRBV29-1	CSVRGQGPKGDWEQYF
TRBJ2-5	TRBV7-9	CASSLDSGETQYF
TRBJ2-5	TRBV6-1	CSLAVTGGLGTQYF
TRBJ2-7	TRBV6-6	CASSYNPRQGRYEQYF
TRBJ1-3	TRBV4-2	CASSQDRRANTIYF
TRBJ1-5	TRBV6-5	CASSYVGGNQPQHF
TRBJ1-5	TRBV15	CATSTSGTANQPQHF
-	TRBV9	CASSVGVPVYEQYF
TRBJ1-4	TRBV5-4	CASSSQGTGGEKLFF
TRBJ2-1	TRBV4-2	CASSQDKSVNNEQFF
TRBJ2-7	TRBV7-9	CASNLDDRLAYEQYF
TRBJ2-5	TRBV18	CASSEQETQYF
TRBJ2-3	TRBV19	CASSLPGEFGDTQYF
TRBJ2-1	TRBV10-1	CASSELCGSGYEQFF
TRBJ1-4	TRBV18	CASSPVTGNEKLFF
TRBJ1-5	TRBV10-2	CASSGTNQGFIQPQHF
TRBJ1-6	TRBV25-1	CASSEIGNSPLHF
TRBJ1-5	TRBV6-6	CASSSQGNQPQHF
TRBJ2-7	TRBV18	CASSPQKFPSEQYF
TRBJ2-1	TRBV27	CASSPMGGGLDNEQFF
TRBJ2-2	TRBV7-9	CASSPHRLAGVTGELFF
TRBJ2-3	TRBV9	CASSVEGGTDTQYF
TRBJ2-2	TRBV2	CASTSGTELFF
TRBJ2-5	TRBV7-8	CASRPGGETQYF
TRBJ1-2	TRBV18	CASSLEPTGSRGYGYTF
TRBJ2-7	TRBV6-6	CASSPQDYEQYF
TRBJ1-5	TRBV2	CASSEVGSPVNQPQHF
TRBJ2-2	TRBV28	CASRGNTGELFF
TRBJ2-2	TRBV7-2	CASSLIRNSGQELFF
TRBJ2-5	TRBV27	CASRREIGQETQYF
TRBJ2-6	TRBV5-5	CASSLSVSGANVLTF